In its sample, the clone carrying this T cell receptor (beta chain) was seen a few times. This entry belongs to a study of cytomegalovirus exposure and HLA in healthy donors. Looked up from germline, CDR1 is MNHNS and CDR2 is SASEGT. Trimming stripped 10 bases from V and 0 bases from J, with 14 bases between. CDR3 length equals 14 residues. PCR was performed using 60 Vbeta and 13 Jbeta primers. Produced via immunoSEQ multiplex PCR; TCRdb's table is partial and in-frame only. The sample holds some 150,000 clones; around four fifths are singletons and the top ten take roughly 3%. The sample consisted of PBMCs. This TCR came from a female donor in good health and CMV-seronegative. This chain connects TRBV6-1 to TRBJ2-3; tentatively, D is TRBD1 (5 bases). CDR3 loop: CAIRRGVSTDTQYF. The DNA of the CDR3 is TGTGCCATCCGTAGGGGTGTAAGCACAGATACGCAGTATTTT.